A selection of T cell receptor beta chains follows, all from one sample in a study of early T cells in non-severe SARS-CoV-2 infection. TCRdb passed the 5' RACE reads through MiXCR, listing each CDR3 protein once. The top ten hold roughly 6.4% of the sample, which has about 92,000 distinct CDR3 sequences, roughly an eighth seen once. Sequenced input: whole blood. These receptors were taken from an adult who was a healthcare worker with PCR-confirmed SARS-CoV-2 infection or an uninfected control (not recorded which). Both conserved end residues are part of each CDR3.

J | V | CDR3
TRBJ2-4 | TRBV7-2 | CASSSPSAGGVSNIQYF
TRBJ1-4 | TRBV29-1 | CSVTRVNEKLFF
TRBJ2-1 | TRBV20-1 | CSASTVAGGFNEQFF
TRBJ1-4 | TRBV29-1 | CSVWDGNEKLFF
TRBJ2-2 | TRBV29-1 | CSVDTGQTNTGELFF
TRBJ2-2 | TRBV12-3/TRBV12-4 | CASSFLGGGLAGSGELFF
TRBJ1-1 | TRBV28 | CASSLPGGEVAFF
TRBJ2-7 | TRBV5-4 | CATRTGSFNEQYF
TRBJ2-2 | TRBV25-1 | CASSDGDHTGELFF
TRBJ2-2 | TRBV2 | CASIGGTNTGELFF
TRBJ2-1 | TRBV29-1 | CSVEGGQYNEQFF
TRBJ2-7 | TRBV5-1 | CASSPRQVSYEQYF
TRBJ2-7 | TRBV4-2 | CASNPNRDSPYEQYF
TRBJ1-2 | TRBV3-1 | CASSQSAWGYGYTF
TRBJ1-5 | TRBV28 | CASSWDLEDDNQPQHF
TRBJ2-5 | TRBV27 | CASSLIGSSETQYF
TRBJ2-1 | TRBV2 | CASADNEQFF
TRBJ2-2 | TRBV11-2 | CASRPSGPGVNGELFF
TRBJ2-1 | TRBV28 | CASRAGQTSQFF
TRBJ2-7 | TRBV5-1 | CASSWGQAEQYF
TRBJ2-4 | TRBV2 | CASREGLAGATGGKNIQYF
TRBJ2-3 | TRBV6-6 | CASMTSGRTDTQYF
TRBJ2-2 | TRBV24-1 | CATSDTATGELFF
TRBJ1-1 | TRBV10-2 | CASSEGSMNTEAFF
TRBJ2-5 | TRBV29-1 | CSVEGGQETQYF
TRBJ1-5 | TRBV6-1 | CASRHPEGGWDSNQPQHF
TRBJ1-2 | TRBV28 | CASSLFRQDGYTF
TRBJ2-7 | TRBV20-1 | CSARRTGLYEQYF
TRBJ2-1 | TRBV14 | CASSQGGSYNEQFF
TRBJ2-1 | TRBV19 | CASSIASGGLYNEQFF
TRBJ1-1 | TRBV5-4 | CASSLGEETGNTEAFF
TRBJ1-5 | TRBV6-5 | CASSFREGQPQHF
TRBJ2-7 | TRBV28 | CASSAYRGEQYF
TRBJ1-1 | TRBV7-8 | CASSAQVPSTEAFF
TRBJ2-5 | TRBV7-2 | CASSDPRGRGTQYF